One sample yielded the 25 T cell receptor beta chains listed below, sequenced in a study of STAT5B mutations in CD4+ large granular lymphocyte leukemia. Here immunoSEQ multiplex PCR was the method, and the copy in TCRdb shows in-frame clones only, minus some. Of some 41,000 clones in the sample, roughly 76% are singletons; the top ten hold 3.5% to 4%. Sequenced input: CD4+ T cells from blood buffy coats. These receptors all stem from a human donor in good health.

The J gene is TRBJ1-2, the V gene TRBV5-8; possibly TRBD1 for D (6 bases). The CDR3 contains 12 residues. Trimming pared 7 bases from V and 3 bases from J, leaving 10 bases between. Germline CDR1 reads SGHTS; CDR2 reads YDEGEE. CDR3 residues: CASWGADYGYTF. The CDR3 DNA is TGTGCCAGCTGGGGGGCAGACTATGGCTACACCTTC.

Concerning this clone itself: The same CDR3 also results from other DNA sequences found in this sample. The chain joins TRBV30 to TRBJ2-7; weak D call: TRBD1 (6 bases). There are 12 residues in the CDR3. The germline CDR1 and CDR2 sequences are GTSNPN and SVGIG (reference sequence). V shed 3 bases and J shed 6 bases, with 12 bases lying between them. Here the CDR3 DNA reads TGTGCCTGGAGGGGGGCCTCGGCCGAGCAGTACTTC. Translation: CAWRGASAEQYF.

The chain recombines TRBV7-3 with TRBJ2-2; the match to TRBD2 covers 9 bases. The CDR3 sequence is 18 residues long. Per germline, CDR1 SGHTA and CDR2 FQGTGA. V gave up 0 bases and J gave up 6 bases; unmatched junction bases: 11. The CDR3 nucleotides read TGTGCCAGCAGCTTAACTAGCGGGAGTGCCGCGGGTCCCGGGGAGCTGTTTTTT. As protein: CASSLTSGSAAGPGELFF.

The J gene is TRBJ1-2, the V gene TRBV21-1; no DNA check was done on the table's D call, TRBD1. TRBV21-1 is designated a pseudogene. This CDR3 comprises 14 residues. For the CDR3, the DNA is TGTGCCAGCAGCCCGGACAGGGGGCAAGGTGGCTACACCTTC. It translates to CASSPDRGQGGYTF.

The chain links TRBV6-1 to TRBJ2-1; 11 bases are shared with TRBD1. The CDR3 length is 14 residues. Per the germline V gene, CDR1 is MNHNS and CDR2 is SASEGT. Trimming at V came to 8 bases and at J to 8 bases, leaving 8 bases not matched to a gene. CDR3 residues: CASVGTGGRHEQFF. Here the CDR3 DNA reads TGTGCCAGCGTCGGGACAGGGGGTAGGCATGAGCAGTTCTTC.

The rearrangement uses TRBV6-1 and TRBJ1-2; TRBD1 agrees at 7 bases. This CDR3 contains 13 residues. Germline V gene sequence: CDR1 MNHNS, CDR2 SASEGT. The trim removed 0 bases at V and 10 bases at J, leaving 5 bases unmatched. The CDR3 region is CASSEARDRAYTF. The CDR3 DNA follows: TGTGCCAGCAGTGAAGCTCGGGACAGAGCCTACACCTTC.

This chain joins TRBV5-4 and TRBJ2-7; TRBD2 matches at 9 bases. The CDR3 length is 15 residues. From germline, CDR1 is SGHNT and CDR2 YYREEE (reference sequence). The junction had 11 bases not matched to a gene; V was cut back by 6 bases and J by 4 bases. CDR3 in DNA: TGTGCCAGCAATTACGGCGGGAGGGCCAATTACGAGCAGTACTTC. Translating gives CASNYGGRANYEQYF. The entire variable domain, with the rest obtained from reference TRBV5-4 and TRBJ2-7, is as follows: ETGVTQSPTHLIKTRGQQVTLRCSSQSGHNTVSWYQQALGQGPQFIFQYYREEENGRGNFPPRFSGLQFPNYSSELNVNALELDDSALYLCASNYGGRANYEQYFGPGTRLTVT.

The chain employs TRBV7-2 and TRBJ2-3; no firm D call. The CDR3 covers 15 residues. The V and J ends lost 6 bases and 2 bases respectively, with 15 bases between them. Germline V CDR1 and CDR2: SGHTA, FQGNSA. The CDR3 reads CASRYAVYITDTQYF. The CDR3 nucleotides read TGTGCCAGCAGGTATGCGGTCTACATCACAGATACGCAGTATTTT.

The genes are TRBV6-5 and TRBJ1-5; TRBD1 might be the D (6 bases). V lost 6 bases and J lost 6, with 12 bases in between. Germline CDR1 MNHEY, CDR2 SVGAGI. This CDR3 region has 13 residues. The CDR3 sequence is CASRQTGSQPQHF. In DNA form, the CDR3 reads TGTGCCAGCAGGCAAACAGGGAGTCAGCCCCAGCATTTT.

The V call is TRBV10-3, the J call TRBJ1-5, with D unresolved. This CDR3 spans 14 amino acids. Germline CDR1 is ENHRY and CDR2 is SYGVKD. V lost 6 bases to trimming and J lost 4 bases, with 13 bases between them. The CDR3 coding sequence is TGTGCCATCAGCCGGGAGGGCCAGAATCAGCCCCAGCATTTT. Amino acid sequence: CAISREGQNQPQHF.

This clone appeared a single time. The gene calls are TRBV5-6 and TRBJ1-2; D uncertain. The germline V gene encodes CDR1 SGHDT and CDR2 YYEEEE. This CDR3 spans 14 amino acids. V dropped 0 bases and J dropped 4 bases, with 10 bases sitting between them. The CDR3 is CASSLAGVSYGYTF. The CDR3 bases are TGTGCCAGCAGCTTGGCTGGGGTTAGCTATGGCTACACCTTC.

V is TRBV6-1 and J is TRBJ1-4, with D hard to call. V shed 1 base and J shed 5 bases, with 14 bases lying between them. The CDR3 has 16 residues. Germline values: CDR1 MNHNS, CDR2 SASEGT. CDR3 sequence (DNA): TGTGCCAGCAGTGAAGATCTATCGTACCAGAATGAAAAACTGTTTTTT. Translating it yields CASSEDLSYQNEKLFF.

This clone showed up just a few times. DNA for the CDR3: TGTGCCAGCAGTAGGGGAGAGTCACCCCTCCACTTT. It specifies CASSRGESPLHF. The gene calls are TRBV6-1 and TRBJ1-6; D perhaps matches TRBD1 (5 bases). The germline V gene has CDR1 MNHNS and CDR2 SASEGT. The CDR3 covers 12 residues. Between the trimmed V and J ends, which lost 5 bases and 10 bases, there was a span of 9 bases.

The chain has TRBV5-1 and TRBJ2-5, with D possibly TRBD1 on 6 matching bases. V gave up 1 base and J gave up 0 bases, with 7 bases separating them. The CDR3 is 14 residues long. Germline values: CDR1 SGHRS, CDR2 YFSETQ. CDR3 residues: CASSLTGNQETQYF. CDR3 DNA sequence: TGCGCCAGCAGCTTGACAGGGAACCAAGAGACCCAGTACTTC.

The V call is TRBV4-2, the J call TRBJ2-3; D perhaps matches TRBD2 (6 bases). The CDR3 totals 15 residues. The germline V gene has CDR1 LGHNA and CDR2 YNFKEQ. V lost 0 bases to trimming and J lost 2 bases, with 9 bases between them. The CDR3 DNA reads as TGTGCCAGCAGCCAAGATCGGGGGTACACAGATACGCAGTATTTT. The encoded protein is CASSQDRGYTDTQYF.

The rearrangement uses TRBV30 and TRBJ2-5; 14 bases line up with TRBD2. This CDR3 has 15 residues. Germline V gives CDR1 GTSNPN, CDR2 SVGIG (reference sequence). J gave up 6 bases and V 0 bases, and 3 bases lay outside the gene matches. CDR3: CAWSVGTSGGKTQYF. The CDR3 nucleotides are TGTGCCTGGAGTGTAGGGACTAGCGGGGGTAAGACCCAGTACTTC. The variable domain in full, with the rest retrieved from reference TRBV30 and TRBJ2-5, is SQTIHQWPATLVQPVGSPLSLECTVEGTSNPNLYWYRQAAGRGLQLLFYSVGIGQISSEVPQNLSASRPQDRQFILSSKKLLLSDSGFYLCAWSVGTSGGKTQYFGPGTRLLVL.

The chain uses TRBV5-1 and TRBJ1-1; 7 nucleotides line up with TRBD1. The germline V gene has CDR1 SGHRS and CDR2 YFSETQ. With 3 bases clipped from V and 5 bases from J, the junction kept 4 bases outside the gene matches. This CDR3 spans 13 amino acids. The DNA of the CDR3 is TGCGCCAGCAGCTCAGGGGGGATTACTGAAGCTTTCTTT. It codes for CASSSGGITEAFF. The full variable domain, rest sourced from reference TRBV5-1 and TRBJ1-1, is KAGVTQTPRYLIKTRGQQVTLSCSPISGHRSVSWYQQTPGQGLQFLFEYFSETQRNKGNFPGRFSGRQFSNSRSEMNVSTLELGDSALYLCASSSGGITEAFFGQGTRLTVV.

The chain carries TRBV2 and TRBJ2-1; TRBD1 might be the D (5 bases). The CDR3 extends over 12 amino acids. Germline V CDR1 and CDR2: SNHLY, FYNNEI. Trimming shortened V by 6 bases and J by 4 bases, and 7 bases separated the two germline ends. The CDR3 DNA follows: TGTGCCAGCAGGACAGATTACAATGAGCAGTTCTTC. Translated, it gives CASRTDYNEQFF.

CDR3 bases: TGTGCCAGCAGTTCCCGGGTGAGCTCTGGAAACACCATATATTTT. Translation: CASSSRVSSGNTIYF. The chain recombines TRBV6-6 with TRBJ1-3; no definite D call. The V gene lost 4 bases and the J gene lost 0 bases, with 10 bases spanning the gap. CDR3 length: 15 residues. Germline V gives CDR1 MNHNY, CDR2 SVGAGI (reference sequence).

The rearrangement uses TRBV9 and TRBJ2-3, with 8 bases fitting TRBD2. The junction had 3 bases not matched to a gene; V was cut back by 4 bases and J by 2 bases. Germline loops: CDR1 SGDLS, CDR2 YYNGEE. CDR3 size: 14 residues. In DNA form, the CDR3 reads TGTGCCAGCAGCCCTAGCGGGTCCACAGATACGCAGTATTTT. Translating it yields CASSPSGSTDTQYF.

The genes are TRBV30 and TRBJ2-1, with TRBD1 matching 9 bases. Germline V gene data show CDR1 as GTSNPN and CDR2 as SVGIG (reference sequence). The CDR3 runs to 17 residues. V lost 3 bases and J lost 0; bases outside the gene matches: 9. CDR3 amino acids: CAWRDRGFLSSYNEQFF. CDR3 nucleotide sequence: TGTGCCTGGAGGGACAGGGGCTTTTTAAGCTCCTACAATGAGCAGTTCTTC.

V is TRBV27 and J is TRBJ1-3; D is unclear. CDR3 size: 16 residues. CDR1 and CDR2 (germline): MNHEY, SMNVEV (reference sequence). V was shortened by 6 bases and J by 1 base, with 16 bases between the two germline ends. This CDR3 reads CASSLGSGFSGNTIYF. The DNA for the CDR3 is TGTGCCAGCAGCTTAGGTAGTGGGTTTTCTGGAAACACCATATATTTT.

The CDR3: CASSPHLAGGGDTQYF. The DNA for the CDR3 is TGTGCCAGCAGCCCCCACCTAGCGGGGGGCGGAGATACGCAGTATTTT. J is TRBJ2-3 and V is TRBV5-8, with 11 bases matching TRBD2. Germline values: CDR1 SGHTS, CDR2 YDEGEE. This CDR3 contains 16 residues. J was trimmed by 5 bases and V by 4 bases; bases with no gene match: 9.

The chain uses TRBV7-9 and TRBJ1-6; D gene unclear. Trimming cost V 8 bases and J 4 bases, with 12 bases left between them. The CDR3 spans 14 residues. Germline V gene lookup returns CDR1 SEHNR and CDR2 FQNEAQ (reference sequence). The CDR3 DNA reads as TGTGCCAGCCAAGTGGCGGCTTATAATTCACCCCTCCACTTT. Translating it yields CASQVAAYNSPLHF. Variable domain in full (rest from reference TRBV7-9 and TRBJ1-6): DTGVSQNPRHKITKRGQNVTFRCDPISEHNRLYWYRQTLGQGPEFLTYFQNEAQLEKSRLLSDRFSAERPKGSFSTLEIQRTEQGDSAMYLCASQVAAYNSPLHFGNGTRLTVT.

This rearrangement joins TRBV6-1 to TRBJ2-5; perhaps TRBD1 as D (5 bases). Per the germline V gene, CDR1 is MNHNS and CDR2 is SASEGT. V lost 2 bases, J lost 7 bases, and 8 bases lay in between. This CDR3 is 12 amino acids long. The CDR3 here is CASSEPGSTQYF. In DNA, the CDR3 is TGTGCCAGCAGTGAACCAGGGTCGACCCAGTACTTC.